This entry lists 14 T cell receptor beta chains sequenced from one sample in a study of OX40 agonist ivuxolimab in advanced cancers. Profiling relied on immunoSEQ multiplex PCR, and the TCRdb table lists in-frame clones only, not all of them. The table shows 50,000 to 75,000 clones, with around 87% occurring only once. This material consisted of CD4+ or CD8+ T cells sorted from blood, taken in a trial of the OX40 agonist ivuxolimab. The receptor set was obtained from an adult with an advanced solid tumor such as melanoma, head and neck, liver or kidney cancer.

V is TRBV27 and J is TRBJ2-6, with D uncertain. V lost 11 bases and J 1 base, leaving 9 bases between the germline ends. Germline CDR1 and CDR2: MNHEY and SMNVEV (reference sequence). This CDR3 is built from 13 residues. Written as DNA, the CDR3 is TGTGCCTCATGGGGATCTGGGGCCAACGTCCTGACTTTC. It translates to CASWGSGANVLTF.

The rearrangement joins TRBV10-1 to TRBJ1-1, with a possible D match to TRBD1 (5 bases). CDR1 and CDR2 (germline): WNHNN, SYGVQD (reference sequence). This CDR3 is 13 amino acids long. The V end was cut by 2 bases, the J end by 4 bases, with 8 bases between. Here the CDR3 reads CASSESQGTEAFF. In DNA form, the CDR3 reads TGCGCCAGCAGTGAGAGCCAGGGCACTGAAGCTTTCTTT.

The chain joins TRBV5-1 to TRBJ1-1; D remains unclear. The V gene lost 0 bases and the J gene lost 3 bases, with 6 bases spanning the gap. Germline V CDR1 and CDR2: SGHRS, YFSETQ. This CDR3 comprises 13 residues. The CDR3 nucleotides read TGCGCCAGCAGCTTGGACCGGGACACTGAAGCTTTCTTT. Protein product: CASSLDRDTEAFF.

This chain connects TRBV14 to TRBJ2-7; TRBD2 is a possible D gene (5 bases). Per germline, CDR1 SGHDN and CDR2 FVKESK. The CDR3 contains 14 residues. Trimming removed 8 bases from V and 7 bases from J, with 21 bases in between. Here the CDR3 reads CASSPRTGVGEQYF. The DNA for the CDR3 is TGTGCCAGCTCGCCCCGTACCGGGGTGGGGGAGCAGTACTTC.

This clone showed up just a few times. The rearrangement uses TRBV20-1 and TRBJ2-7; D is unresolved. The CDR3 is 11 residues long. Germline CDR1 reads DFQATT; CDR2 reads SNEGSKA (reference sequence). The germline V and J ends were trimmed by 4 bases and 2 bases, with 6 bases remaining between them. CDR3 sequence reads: CSATEAYEQYF. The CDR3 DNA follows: TGCAGTGCTACCGAGGCCTACGAGCAGTACTTC.

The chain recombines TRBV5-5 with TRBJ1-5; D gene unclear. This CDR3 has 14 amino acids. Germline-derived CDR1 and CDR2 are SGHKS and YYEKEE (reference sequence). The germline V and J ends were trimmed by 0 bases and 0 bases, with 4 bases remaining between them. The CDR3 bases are TGTGCCAGCAGCTTGGACAGTAGCAATCAGCCCCAGCATTTT. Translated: CASSLDSSNQPQHF.

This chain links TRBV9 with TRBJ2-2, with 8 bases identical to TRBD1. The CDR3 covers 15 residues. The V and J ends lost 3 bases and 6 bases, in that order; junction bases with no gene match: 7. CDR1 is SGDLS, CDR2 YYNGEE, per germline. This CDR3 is CASSAMTGVAGELFF. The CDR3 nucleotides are TGTGCCAGCAGCGCCATGACAGGGGTTGCCGGGGAGCTGTTTTTT.

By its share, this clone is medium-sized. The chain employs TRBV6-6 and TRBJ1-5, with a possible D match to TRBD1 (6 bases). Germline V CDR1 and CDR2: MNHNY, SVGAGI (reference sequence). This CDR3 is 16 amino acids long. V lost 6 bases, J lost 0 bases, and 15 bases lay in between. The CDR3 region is CASSQYRVYSNQPQHF. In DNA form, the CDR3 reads TGTGCCAGCAGCCAATACAGGGTTTATAGCAATCAGCCCCAGCATTTT.

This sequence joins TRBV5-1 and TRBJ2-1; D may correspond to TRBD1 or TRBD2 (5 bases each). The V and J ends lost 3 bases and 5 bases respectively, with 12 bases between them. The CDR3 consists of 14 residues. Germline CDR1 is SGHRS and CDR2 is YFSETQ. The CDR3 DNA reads TGCGCCAGCAGCTGGGGGAGCCAGAACAATGAGCAGTTCTTC. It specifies CASSWGSQNNEQFF.

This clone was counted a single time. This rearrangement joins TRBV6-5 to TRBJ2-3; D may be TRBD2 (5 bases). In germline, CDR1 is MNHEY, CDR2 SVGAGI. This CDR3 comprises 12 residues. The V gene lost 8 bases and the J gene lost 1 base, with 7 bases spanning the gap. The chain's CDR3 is CASRSGTDTQYF. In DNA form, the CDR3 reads TGTGCCAGCCGTAGCGGCACAGATACGCAGTATTTT.

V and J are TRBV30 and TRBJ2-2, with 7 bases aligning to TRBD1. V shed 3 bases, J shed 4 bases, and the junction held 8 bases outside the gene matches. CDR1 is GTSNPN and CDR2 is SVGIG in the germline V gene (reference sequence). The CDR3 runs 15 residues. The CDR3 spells CAWRHRGGSTGELFF. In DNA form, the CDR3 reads TGTGCCTGGAGGCACAGGGGTGGAAGCACCGGGGAGCTGTTTTTT.

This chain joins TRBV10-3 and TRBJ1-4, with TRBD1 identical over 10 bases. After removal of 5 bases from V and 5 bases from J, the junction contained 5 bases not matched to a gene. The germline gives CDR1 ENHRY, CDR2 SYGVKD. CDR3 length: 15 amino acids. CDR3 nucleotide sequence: TGTGCCATCAGTACTTCGACAGGGGGCAATGAAAAACTGTTTTTT. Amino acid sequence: CAISTSTGGNEKLFF.

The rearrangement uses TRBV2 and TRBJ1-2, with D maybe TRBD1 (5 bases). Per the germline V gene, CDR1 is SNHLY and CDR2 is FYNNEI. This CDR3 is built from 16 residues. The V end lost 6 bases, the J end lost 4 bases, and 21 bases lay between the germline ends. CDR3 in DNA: TGTGCCAGCAGGGGTCGCCGGGACGGGAAGACCTATGGCTACACCTTC. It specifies CASRGRRDGKTYGYTF.

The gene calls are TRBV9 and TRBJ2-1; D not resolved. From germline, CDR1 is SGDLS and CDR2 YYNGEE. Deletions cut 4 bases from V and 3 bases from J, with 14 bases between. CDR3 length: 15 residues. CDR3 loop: CASSLTPTGYNEQFF. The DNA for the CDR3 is TGTGCCAGCAGCCTCACTCCCACGGGCTACAATGAGCAGTTCTTC.